This passage covers 10 T cell receptor beta chains from one sample sequenced in a study of T cells after yellow fever vaccination. TCRdb re-called the 5' RACE reads through MiXCR, storing one row per CDR3 protein. The table lists hundreds of thousands of distinct CDR3 sequences, 6.2% of them singletons. The specimen comprised PBMCs, sampled 5 days after the yellow fever booster vaccination. The source of these receptors is a man in his thirties or forties who received the YFV17D yellow fever vaccine.

This chain connects TRBV6-7 to TRBJ2-2, with D tentatively TRBD2 (5 bases). TRBV6-7 is recorded as an ORF, its role being uncertain. This CDR3 region has 15 residues. The CDR3 coding sequence is TGTGCTAGATACCCGGGCGGGTCGAACACCGGGGAGCTGTTTTTT. Its translation: CARYPGGSNTGELFF.

This chain links TRBV7-6 with TRBJ2-2; 8 bases agree with TRBD2. This CDR3 spans 18 amino acids. V was clipped by 2 bases and J by 4 bases; unmatched bases: 12. The germline gives CDR1 SGHVS, CDR2 FNYEAQ. DNA of the CDR3: TGTGCCAGCAGCTTAACGAGACTAGCGAGAGGGGGCACCGGGGAGCTGTTTTTT. Its protein product is CASSLTRLARGGTGELFF.

This clonotype was detected many times. The chain couples TRBV10-3 to TRBJ2-3, with 14 bases aligning to TRBD2. V was pared by 8 bases and J by 1 base, with 11 bases of the junction left unmatched. Germline assignment: CDR1 ENHRY and CDR2 SYGVKD. CDR3 size: 18 residues. CDR3 amino acids: CAIQRGLAGGTGTDTQYF. CDR3 sequence (DNA): TGTGCCATCCAGAGAGGACTAGCGGGAGGTACGGGCACAGATACGCAGTATTTT.

A few counts support this clonotype. V usage is TRBV28 and J usage is TRBJ2-5; the D gene could be TRBD1 or TRBD2 (5 bases each). Trimming took 4 bases from V and 1 from J, leaving 13 bases between them. The CDR3 spans 15 residues. In germline, CDR1 is MDHEN, CDR2 SYDVKM. The CDR3 is CASSSNTGLQETQYF. DNA for the CDR3: TGTGCCAGCAGTTCAAACACGGGGCTCCAAGAGACCCAGTACTTC.

This clonotype was seen at least ten times. The V and J genes are TRBV20-1 and TRBJ2-7; 10 positions agree with TRBD1. J was trimmed by 5 bases and V by 6 bases; bases with no gene match: 7. The germline V gene has CDR1 DFQATT and CDR2 SNEGSKA (reference sequence). The CDR3 is 13 residues long. The CDR3 loop reads CSALPGQGNEQYF. DNA for the CDR3: TGCAGTGCCCTACCGGGACAGGGGAACGAGCAGTACTTC.

The V and J genes are TRBV4-3 and TRBJ1-5; TRBD1 might be the D (6 bases). Germline-derived CDR1 and CDR2 are LGHNA and YSLEER. CDR3 size: 15 residues. The V end lost 0 bases, the J end lost 7 bases, and 13 bases lay between the germline ends. CDR3 DNA sequence: TGCGCCAGCAGCCAAGAAGCGGGGCAGGGGCAGCCCCAGCATTTT. Amino acids: CASSQEAGQGQPQHF.

The chain recombines TRBV20-1 with TRBJ2-1; 9 nucleotides agree with TRBD2. The CDR3 covers 16 residues. With 0 bases clipped from V and 4 bases from J, the junction kept 7 bases outside the gene matches. Per the germline V gene, CDR1 is DFQATT and CDR2 is SNEGSKA (reference sequence). In DNA form, the CDR3 reads TGCAGTGCTAGAGAAGGGAGACTAGCGGAGTACAATGAGCAGTTCTTC. It specifies CSAREGRLAEYNEQFF.

The chain combines TRBV19 with TRBJ2-1; 10 bases map to TRBD2. Trimming at V came to 2 bases and at J to 3 bases, leaving 7 bases not matched to a gene. The CDR3 spans 17 residues. Germline V gene sequence: CDR1 LNHDA, CDR2 SQIVND (reference sequence). The CDR3 is CASSILAGANFYNEQFF. The CDR3 region has the DNA TGTGCCAGTAGTATACTAGCGGGAGCCAACTTCTACAATGAGCAGTTCTTC.

This clonotype has ten or more counts. The V call is TRBV7-2, the J call TRBJ2-1; no clear D gene. Germline values: CDR1 SGHTA, CDR2 FQGNSA. V was pared by 3 bases and J by 5 bases, with 8 bases between. The CDR3 is made up of 13 amino acids. As DNA, the CDR3 is TGTGCCAGCAGCTTCTTATCGGACAATGAGCAGTTCTTC. This gives the protein CASSFLSDNEQFF.

This clonotype was recorded at least ten times. The chain combines TRBV18 with TRBJ2-1; 11 nucleotides agree with TRBD1. The CDR3 contains 16 residues. Germline-derived CDR1 and CDR2 are KGHSH and LQKENI. J was trimmed by 4 bases and V by 3 bases; bases with no gene match: 5. This chain's CDR3 is CASSPGTGGMYNEQFF. As DNA, the CDR3 is TGTGCCAGCTCACCTGGGACAGGGGGGATGTACAATGAGCAGTTCTTC.